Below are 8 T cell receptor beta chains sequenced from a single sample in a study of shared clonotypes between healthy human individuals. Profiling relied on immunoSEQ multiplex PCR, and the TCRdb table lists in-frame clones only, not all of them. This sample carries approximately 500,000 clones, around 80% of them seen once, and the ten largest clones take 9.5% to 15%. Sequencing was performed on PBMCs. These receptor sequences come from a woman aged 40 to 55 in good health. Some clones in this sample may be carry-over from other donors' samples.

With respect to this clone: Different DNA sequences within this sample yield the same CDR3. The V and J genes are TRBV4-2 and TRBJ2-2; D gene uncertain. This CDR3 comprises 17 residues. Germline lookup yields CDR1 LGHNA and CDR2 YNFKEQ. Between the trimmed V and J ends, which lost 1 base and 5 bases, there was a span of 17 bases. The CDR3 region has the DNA TGTGCCAGCAGCCAAGTTGACCTTTTTTCGCGGACCGGGGAGCTGTTTTTT. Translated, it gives CASSQVDLFSRTGELFF.

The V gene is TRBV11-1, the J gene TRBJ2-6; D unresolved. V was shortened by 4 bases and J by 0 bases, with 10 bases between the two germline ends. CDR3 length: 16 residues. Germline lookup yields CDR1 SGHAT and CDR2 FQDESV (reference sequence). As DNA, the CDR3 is TGTGCCAGCAGCTCCAACATCCGCTCTGGGGCCAACGTCCTGACTTTC. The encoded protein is CASSSNIRSGANVLTF. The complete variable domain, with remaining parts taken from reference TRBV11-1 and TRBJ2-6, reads EAEVAQSPRYKITEKSQAVAFWCDPISGHATLYWYRQILGQGPELLVQFQDESVVDDSQLPKDRFSAERLKGVDSTLKIQPAELGDSAMYLCASSSNIRSGANVLTFGAGSRLTVL.

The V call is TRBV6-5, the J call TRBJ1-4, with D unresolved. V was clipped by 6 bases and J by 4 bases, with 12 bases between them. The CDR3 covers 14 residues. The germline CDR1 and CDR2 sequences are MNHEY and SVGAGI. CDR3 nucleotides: TGTGCCAGCAGAGGGATGAGGGATAATGAAAAACTGTTTTTT. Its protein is CASRGMRDNEKLFF.

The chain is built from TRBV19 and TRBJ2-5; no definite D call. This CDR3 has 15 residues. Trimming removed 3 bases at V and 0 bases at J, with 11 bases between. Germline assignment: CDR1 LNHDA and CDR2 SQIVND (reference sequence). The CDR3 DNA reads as TGTGCCAGTAGTATCGGACGGGCGGACCAAGAGACCCAGTACTTC. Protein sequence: CASSIGRADQETQYF.

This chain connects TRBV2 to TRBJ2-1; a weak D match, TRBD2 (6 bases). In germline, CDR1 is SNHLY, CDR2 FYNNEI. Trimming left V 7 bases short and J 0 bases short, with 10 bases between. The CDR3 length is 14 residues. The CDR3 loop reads CASTGRTSYNEQFF. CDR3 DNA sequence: TGTGCCAGCACTGGGAGGACCTCCTACAATGAGCAGTTCTTC.

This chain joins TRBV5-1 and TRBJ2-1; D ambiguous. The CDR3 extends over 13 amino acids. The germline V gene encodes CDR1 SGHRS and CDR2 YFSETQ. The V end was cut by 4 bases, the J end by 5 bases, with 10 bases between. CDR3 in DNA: TGCGCCAGCAGCATCTCCGAACACAATGAGCAGTTCTTC. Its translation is CASSISEHNEQFF.

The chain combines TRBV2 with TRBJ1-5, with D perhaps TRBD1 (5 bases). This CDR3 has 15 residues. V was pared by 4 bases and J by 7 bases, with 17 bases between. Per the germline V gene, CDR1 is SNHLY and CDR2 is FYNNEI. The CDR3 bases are TGTGCCAGCAGTGGTGGTTCAGGGAAGGGGCAGCCCCAGCATTTT. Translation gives CASSGGSGKGQPQHF. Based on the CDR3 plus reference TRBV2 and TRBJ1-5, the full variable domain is EPEVTQTPSHQVTQMGQEVILRCVPISNHLYFYWYRQILGQKVEFLVSFYNNEISEKSEIFDDQFSVERPDGSNFTLKIRSTKLEDSAMYFCASSGGSGKGQPQHFGDGTRLSIL.

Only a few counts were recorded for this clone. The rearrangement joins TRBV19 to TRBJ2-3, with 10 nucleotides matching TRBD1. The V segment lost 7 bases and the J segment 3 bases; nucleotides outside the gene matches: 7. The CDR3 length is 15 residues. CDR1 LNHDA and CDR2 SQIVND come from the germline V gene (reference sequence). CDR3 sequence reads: CASNPGDRGTDTQYF. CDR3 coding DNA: TGTGCCAGTAACCCCGGGGACAGGGGTACAGATACGCAGTATTTT. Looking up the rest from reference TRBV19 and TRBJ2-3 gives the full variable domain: DGGITQSPKYLFRKEGQNVTLSCEQNLNHDAMYWYRQDPGQGLRLIYYSQIVNDFQKGDIAEGYSVSREKKESFPLTVTSAQKNPTAFYLCASNPGDRGTDTQYFGPGTRLTVL.